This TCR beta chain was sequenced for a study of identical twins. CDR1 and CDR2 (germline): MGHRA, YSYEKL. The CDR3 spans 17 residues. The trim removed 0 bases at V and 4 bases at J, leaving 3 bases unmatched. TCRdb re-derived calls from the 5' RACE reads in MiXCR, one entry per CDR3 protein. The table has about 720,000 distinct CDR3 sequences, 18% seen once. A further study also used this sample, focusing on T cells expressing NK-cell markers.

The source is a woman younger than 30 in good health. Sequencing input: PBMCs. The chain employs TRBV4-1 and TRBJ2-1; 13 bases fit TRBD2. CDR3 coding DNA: TGCGCCAGCAGCCAAGATGGGACTAGCGGGGCATACAATGAGCAGTTCTTC. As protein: CASSQDGTSGAYNEQFF.